The 21 T cell receptor beta chains in this list originate from one sample, sequenced in a study of T cell responses to AZD1222 COVID-19 vaccine. Clones were read by immunoSEQ multiplex PCR, and TCRdb kept only the in-frame ones, dropping some. The table lists 95,000 to 120,000 clones, approximately 90% of them singletons, with 3% to 3.5% in the top ten. Source: peripheral blood, taken on day 0 of MenACWY control vaccination. These receptor sequences come from an adult in good health.

This sequence joins TRBV10-3 and TRBJ1-4; 9 positions agree with TRBD1. The CDR3 extends over 15 amino acids. Losses at the gene ends were 6 bases for V and 0 bases for J; bases not matched to a gene: 2. Per the germline V gene, CDR1 is ENHRY and CDR2 is SYGVKD. The CDR3 sequence is CAISRDRATNEKLFF. The CDR3 coding sequence is TGTGCCATCAGCAGGGACAGGGCAACTAATGAAAAACTGTTTTTT.

The chain combines TRBV27 with TRBJ1-5, with D possibly matching TRBD1 (5 bases). This CDR3 is 16 amino acids long. Trimming shortened V by 8 bases and J by 0 bases, and 17 bases separated the two germline ends. Germline V CDR1 and CDR2: MNHEY, SMNVEV (reference sequence). CDR3 in amino acids: CASSPGLLDSNQPQHF. The CDR3 region has the DNA TGTGCCAGCTCCCCGGGGCTCCTGGATAGCAATCAGCCCCAGCATTTT.

The chain joins TRBV21-1 to TRBJ1-2; the table calls TRBD1, which could not be checked here. TRBV21-1 is annotated as a pseudogene. The CDR3 has 15 residues. Here the CDR3 reads CASSKPKGQLYGYTF. CDR3 DNA: TGTGCCAGCAGCAAACCGAAGGGACAGCTCTATGGCTACACCTTC.

This chain joins TRBV27 and TRBJ1-6; D remains unclear. The CDR3 has 11 residues. CDR1 and CDR2 from the germline V gene are MNHEY and SMNVEV (reference sequence). The germline V and J ends were trimmed by 11 bases and 8 bases, with 10 bases remaining between them. The CDR3 spells CAPACHSPLHF. CDR3 bases: TGTGCCCCAGCATGCCATTCACCCCTCCACTTT.

This clone is a singleton in its sample. The chain joins TRBV6-6 to TRBJ1-2, with D tentatively TRBD1 (5 bases). Germline CDR1 is MNHNY and CDR2 is SVGAGI (reference sequence). The V end lost 0 bases, the J end lost 7 bases, and 15 bases lay between the germline ends. The CDR3 spans 15 residues. The CDR3 loop is CASSYSNGAWGGYTF. The DNA of the CDR3 is TGTGCCAGCAGTTACTCGAATGGGGCATGGGGTGGCTACACCTTC.

This chain uses TRBV9 with TRBJ1-2; D unresolved. V lost 0 bases to trimming and J lost 6 bases, with 12 bases between them. The CDR3 consists of 14 residues. CDR1 and CDR2 from the germline V gene are SGDLS and YYNGEE. CDR3 coding DNA: TGTGCCAGCAGCGTAGAAGTGTTTGAGGATGGCTACACCTTC. The encoded protein is CASSVEVFEDGYTF.

The chain uses TRBV4-1 and TRBJ2-4, with D perhaps matching TRBD1 or TRBD2 (5 bases each). The CDR3 length is 16 residues. The V end lost 1 base, the J end lost 0 bases, and 10 bases lay between the germline ends. Germline CDR1 and CDR2: MGHRA and YSYEKL. The chain's CDR3 is CASSQAGTGAKNIQYF. The DNA of the CDR3 is TGCGCCAGCAGCCAAGCTGGGACGGGAGCCAAAAACATTCAGTACTTC.

This clone was seen at least ten times. The V and J genes are TRBV12-5 and TRBJ1-1; unclear D gene. The CDR3 has 15 residues. Trimming pared 0 bases from V and 10 bases from J, leaving 18 bases between. Germline values: CDR1 LGHNT, CDR2 FRNRAP. The CDR3 DNA reads TGTGCTAGTGGTTTGGTCCCCGGTATACACTCTGGAGCTTTCTTT. Encoded protein: CASGLVPGIHSGAFF.

The V call is TRBV7-2, the J call TRBJ1-5, with D maybe TRBD1 (6 bases). With 4 bases removed from V and 7 bases from J, the gap between germline ends came to 11 bases. Germline assignment: CDR1 SGHTA and CDR2 FQGNSA. This CDR3 region has 13 residues. CDR3 protein: CASSWDTGQPQHF. CDR3 DNA sequence: TGTGCCAGCAGCTGGGACACCGGACAGCCCCAGCATTTT.

This clone turned up a few times. CDR3 bases: TGTGCCAGTAGTATCCCCCGGGGGAGCTCCTATAATTCACCCCTCCACTTT. Amino acid sequence: CASSIPRGSSYNSPLHF. V and J are TRBV19 and TRBJ1-6; maybe TRBD1 (5 bases). Germline CDR1 LNHDA, CDR2 SQIVND (reference sequence). V lost 3 bases, J lost 0 bases, and 12 bases lay in between. The CDR3 extends over 17 amino acids.

The chain employs TRBV7-2 and TRBJ2-7; 8 bases align to TRBD1. V lost 5 bases and J lost 6; bases outside the gene matches: 9. The CDR3 loop spans 14 amino acids. Looked up from germline, CDR1 is SGHTA and CDR2 is FQGNSA. CDR3 DNA sequence: TGTGCCAGCAGCCCCTTGACAGGGGTCGGCGAGCAGTACTTC. It specifies CASSPLTGVGEQYF. The whole variable domain, remainder taken from reference TRBV7-2 and TRBJ2-7, is GAGVSQSPSNKVTEKGKDVELRCDPISGHTALYWYRQSLGQGLEFLIYFQGNSAPDKSGLPSDRFSAERTGGSVSTLTIQRTQQEDSAVYLCASSPLTGVGEQYFGPGTRLTVT.

The chain has TRBV5-6 and TRBJ1-1, with unresolved D. In germline, CDR1 is SGHDT, CDR2 YYEEEE. This CDR3 is 16 amino acids long. The V end lost 2 bases, the J end lost 7 bases, and 21 bases lay between the germline ends. This CDR3 reads CASSFSSWAVYIEAFF. The CDR3 nucleotides read TGTGCCAGCAGCTTCTCCTCTTGGGCCGTTTATATTGAAGCTTTCTTT.

The genes are TRBV28 and TRBJ1-4; D remains unclear. Trimming pared 5 bases from V and 0 bases from J, leaving 13 bases between. The CDR3 contains 16 residues. Germline assignment: CDR1 MDHEN and CDR2 SYDVKM. The CDR3 loop reads CASSPAGRATNEKLFF. In DNA form, the CDR3 reads TGTGCCAGCAGTCCCGCTGGTAGAGCAACTAATGAAAAACTGTTTTTT.

The chain combines TRBV5-8 with TRBJ1-5, with D possibly being TRBD1 (5 bases). Trimming removed 6 bases from V and 2 bases from J, with 15 bases in between. The CDR3 totals 15 residues. Germline CDR1 SGHTS, CDR2 YDEGEE. CDR3 sequence reads: CASTANGGRNQPQHF. The CDR3 nucleotides read TGTGCCAGCACCGCAAATGGGGGTCGCAATCAGCCCCAGCATTTT.

The chain is built from TRBV7-6 and TRBJ1-3; D remains ambiguous. From germline, CDR1 is SGHVS and CDR2 FNYEAQ. The CDR3 covers 16 residues. Trimming removed 1 base at V and 4 bases at J, with 14 bases between. Here the CDR3 DNA reads TGTGCCAGCAGCTTAGGAGGCGGTCCTTCGGGAAACACCATATATTTT. Its translation is CASSLGGGPSGNTIYF.

This clone appeared a single time. The chain links TRBV19 to TRBJ1-4, with TRBD1 matching 7 bases. CDR3 size: 15 residues. The germline V gene encodes CDR1 LNHDA and CDR2 SQIVND (reference sequence). V lost 3 bases, J lost 5 bases, and 6 bases stayed unmatched. CDR3 sequence reads: CASSIRTGTNEKLFF. The CDR3 nucleotides read TGTGCCAGTAGTATCAGGACAGGCACCAATGAAAAACTGTTTTTT.

The chain is built from TRBV5-1 and TRBJ2-2; unclear D gene. The germline V gene encodes CDR1 SGHRS and CDR2 YFSETQ. This CDR3 contains 14 residues. The V and J ends lost 4 bases and 1 base respectively, with 8 bases between them. The CDR3 region is CASSGSQNTGELFF. The CDR3 nucleotides read TGCGCCAGCAGCGGTTCCCAGAACACCGGGGAGCTGTTTTTT. The complete variable domain, with remaining parts taken from reference TRBV5-1 and TRBJ2-2, reads KAGVTQTPRYLIKTRGQQVTLSCSPISGHRSVSWYQQTPGQGLQFLFEYFSETQRNKGNFPGRFSGRQFSNSRSEMNVSTLELGDSALYLCASSGSQNTGELFFGEGSRLTVL.

This clone appeared a single time. The rearrangement uses TRBV7-2 and TRBJ2-6; 10 bases map to TRBD1. The CDR3 length is 16 residues. Germline CDR1 reads SGHTA; CDR2 reads FQGNSA. V trimming: 3 bases; J trimming: 2 bases; junction bases outside the gene matches: 1. CDR3 in DNA: TGTGCCAGCAGCTTGACAGGGGGCGCTGGGGCCAACGTCCTGACTTTC. Translated: CASSLTGGAGANVLTF.

The chain carries TRBV12-3 or TRBV12-4 and TRBJ1-1; no firm D call. This CDR3 has 12 amino acids. The germline V and J ends were trimmed by 6 bases and 2 bases, with 7 bases remaining between them. CDR3 residues: CASREENTEAFF. The CDR3 DNA is TGTGCCAGCAGGGAAGAAAACACTGAAGCTTTCTTT.

Written as DNA, the CDR3 is TGTGCCAGCAGCCCCGACTCCCTAGCGGGGGGATACAATGAGCAGTTCTTC. Its translation: CASSPDSLAGGYNEQFF. The chain recombines TRBV7-8 with TRBJ2-1, with 11 bases matching TRBD2. The CDR3 totals 17 residues. The J segment lost 4 bases and the V segment lost 5 bases, leaving 10 bases of the junction unmatched. CDR1 is SGHVS, CDR2 FQNEAQ, per germline. Full variable domain (remainder filled in from reference TRBV7-8 and TRBJ2-1): GAGVSQSPRYKVAKRGQDVALRCDPISGHVSLFWYQQALGQGPEFLTYFQNEAQLDKSGLPSDRFFAERPEGSVSTLKIQRTQQEDSAVYLCASSPDSLAGGYNEQFFGPGTRLTVL.

This chain uses TRBV7-9 with TRBJ1-4; possibly TRBD1 for D (6 bases). There are 14 residues in the CDR3. Germline lookup yields CDR1 SEHNR and CDR2 FQNEAQ (reference sequence). V was clipped by 6 bases and J by 5 bases, with 13 bases between them. DNA of the CDR3: TGTGCCAGCAGTTATACAGGGAGCAATGAAAAACTGTTTTTT. This gives the protein CASSYTGSNEKLFF.